These 31 T cell receptor beta chains originate from one sample sequenced in a study of blood T cell repertoires in COVID-19. Here immunoSEQ multiplex PCR was the method, and the copy in TCRdb shows in-frame clones only, minus some. The table has 150,000 to 200,000 clones, over 75% seen once. Specimen: PBMCs or T cells enriched from blood (not recorded which). All receptors derive from a woman aged 40 to 55 with acute COVID-19.

This chain links TRBV7-2 with TRBJ1-3, with D unclear. The CDR3 runs 14 residues. V lost 5 bases to trimming and J lost 3 bases, with 11 bases between them. The germline V gene has CDR1 SGHTA and CDR2 FQGNSA. Here the CDR3 DNA reads TGTGCCAGCAGCGAAGCCCGGGTTGGAAACACCATATATTTT. Amino acids: CASSEARVGNTIYF.

The rearrangement links TRBV12-3 or TRBV12-4 to TRBJ1-5; D unresolved. The CDR3 runs 13 residues. Trimming took off 10 bases at V and 3 bases at J, with 13 bases between the two ends. The CDR3 DNA reads as TGTGCCACCCGTCGGGGTACCAATCAGCCCCAGCATTTT. It is translated as CATRRGTNQPQHF.

The chain joins TRBV9 to TRBJ1-1; no definite D call. Between the trimmed V and J ends, which lost 0 bases and 1 base, there was a span of 7 bases. Per the germline V gene, CDR1 is SGDLS and CDR2 is YYNGEE. This CDR3 has 14 amino acids. CDR3 sequence (DNA): TGTGCCAGCAGCGTAGTGGCAGGGAACACTGAAGCTTTCTTT. This gives the protein CASSVVAGNTEAFF.

The V call is TRBV30, the J call TRBJ2-7; D gene uncertain. Germline V gene sequence: CDR1 GTSNPN, CDR2 SVGIG (reference sequence). The CDR3 sequence is 12 residues long. The germline V and J ends were trimmed by 1 base and 3 bases, with 7 bases remaining between them. The DNA for the CDR3 is TGTGCCTGGAGTGCCACGGGCTACGAGCAGTACTTC. Protein product: CAWSATGYEQYF.

J is TRBJ1-3 and V is TRBV29-1; 7 positions match TRBD1. Germline trimming cut 6 bases from V and 2 bases from J; bases unmatched to any gene: 7. Germline V gene lookup returns CDR1 SQVTM and CDR2 ANQGSEA. CDR3 length: 14 amino acids. This chain's CDR3 is CSVGQGGAGNTIYF. DNA of the CDR3: TGCAGCGTGGGGCAGGGGGGTGCTGGAAACACCATATATTTT.

This sequence joins TRBV5-5 and TRBJ2-5; 9 bases are shared with TRBD2. Germline V gene data show CDR1 as SGHKS and CDR2 as YYEKEE (reference sequence). The CDR3 spans 18 residues. J gave up 5 bases and V 1 base, and 15 bases lay outside the gene matches. This CDR3 is CASSLHDGTSRWQETQYF. In DNA form, the CDR3 reads TGTGCCAGCAGCTTGCATGACGGGACTAGCAGATGGCAGGAGACCCAGTACTTC.

This clone turned up a few times. The chain recombines TRBV9 with TRBJ2-1; 7 bases agree with TRBD2. The junction had 15 bases not matched to a gene; V was cut back by 4 bases and J by 8 bases. The CDR3 consists of 16 residues. Germline CDR1 is SGDLS and CDR2 is YYNGEE. CDR3 coding DNA: TGTGCCAGCAGCCACGACGGGCTAGCGGCCTTCGATGAGCAGTTCTTC. It encodes CASSHDGLAAFDEQFF. Full variable domain (rest looked up from reference TRBV9 and TRBJ2-1): DSGVTQTPKHLITATGQRVTLRCSPRSGDLSVYWYQQSLDQGLQFLIQYYNGEERAKGNILERFSAQQFPDLHSELNLSSLELGDSALYFCASSHDGLAAFDEQFFGPGTRLTVL.

The chain employs TRBV5-8 and TRBJ2-1; D perhaps matches TRBD1 (6 bases). Germline loops: CDR1 SGHTS, CDR2 YDEGEE. Trimming removed 2 bases from V and 3 bases from J, with 12 bases in between. The CDR3 loop spans 15 amino acids. The chain's CDR3 is CASSLLGGFYNEQFF. DNA of the CDR3: TGTGCCAGCAGCTTACTAGGGGGATTCTACAATGAGCAGTTCTTC.

The chain employs TRBV7-2 and TRBJ1-3; TRBD1 agrees at 7 bases. This CDR3 is 22 amino acids long. Germline trimming cut 0 bases from V and 1 base from J; bases unmatched to any gene: 21. Germline values: CDR1 SGHTA, CDR2 FQGNSA. For the CDR3, the DNA is TGTGCCAGCAGCTTAGCGGCGGACGAGGGTGGCAGGGGGACGCGATCTGGAAACACCATATATTTT. Amino acids: CASSLAADEGGRGTRSGNTIYF.

The rearrangement uses TRBV24-1 and TRBJ2-5; possible D gene TRBD2, 5 bases. The length of the CDR3 is 12 residues. Germline V gene sequence: CDR1 KGHDR, CDR2 SFDVKD. V shed 1 base and J shed 7 bases, with 6 bases lying between them. CDR3 sequence reads: CATSDFGGTQYF. The CDR3, as DNA: TGTGCCACCAGTGATTTTGGAGGGACCCAGTACTTC.

V gene TRBV25-1 combines with J gene TRBJ2-1; 15 nucleotides agree with TRBD2. The length of the CDR3 is 16 residues. V was clipped by 3 bases and J by 8 bases; unmatched bases: 5. CDR1 and CDR2 (germline): MGHDK, SYGVNS. CDR3 nucleotide sequence: TGTGCCAGCAGTGACACCGGACTAGCGGGAGGGTATGAGCAGTTCTTC. Translating it yields CASSDTGLAGGYEQFF.

V usage is TRBV6-1 and J usage is TRBJ2-2, with 8 bases identical to TRBD1. CDR3 length: 15 residues. The J segment lost 6 bases and the V segment lost 2 bases, leaving 5 bases of the junction unmatched. Germline V CDR1 and CDR2: MNHNS, SASEGT. In nucleotides, the CDR3 is TGTGCCAGCAGTGAATCGCAGGGGGCAGCCGGGGAGCTGTTTTTT. Protein: CASSESQGAAGELFF.

The V call is TRBV27, the J call TRBJ2-2; D possibly corresponds to TRBD2 (6 bases). The CDR3 loop spans 16 amino acids. Germline V lookup: CDR1 MNHEY, CDR2 SMNVEV (reference sequence). The V end was cut by 4 bases, the J end by 0 bases, with 12 bases between. CDR3: CASSSSGVPNTGELFF. CDR3 nucleotide sequence: TGTGCCAGCAGTTCCTCGGGAGTTCCGAACACCGGGGAGCTGTTTTTT.

The J gene is TRBJ1-2, the V gene TRBV6-5, with a possible D match to TRBD1 (6 bases). This CDR3 has 14 amino acids. V lost 8 bases and J 1 base, leaving 14 bases between the germline ends. Germline values: CDR1 MNHEY, CDR2 SVGAGI. CDR3 amino acids: CASWGGPNNYGYTF. In DNA form, the CDR3 reads TGTGCCAGCTGGGGGGGCCCCAATAACTATGGCTACACCTTC.

This rearrangement joins TRBV7-9 to TRBJ2-1; 10 bases fit TRBD2. The CDR3 is made up of 14 amino acids. CDR1 is SEHNR, CDR2 FQNEAQ, per germline (reference sequence). J was trimmed by 5 bases and V by 5 bases; bases with no gene match: 3. CDR3 region: CASSAGLANNEQFF. In nucleotides, the CDR3 is TGTGCCAGCAGCGCGGGACTAGCGAACAATGAGCAGTTCTTC.

This chain connects TRBV2 to TRBJ2-7; no clear D. Trimming pared 1 base from V and 5 bases from J, leaving 6 bases between. The CDR3 is 12 amino acids. Germline V gives CDR1 SNHLY, CDR2 FYNNEI. CDR3 in DNA: TGTGCCAGCAGTGAAGAATCAGACGAGCAGTACTTC. Translated: CASSEESDEQYF.

The chain joins TRBV5-8 to TRBJ2-1; 7 bases map to TRBD2. The CDR3 is made up of 17 amino acids. From germline, CDR1 is SGHTS and CDR2 YDEGEE. V shed 1 base, J shed 2 bases, and the junction held 9 bases outside the gene matches. In nucleotides, the CDR3 is TGTGCCAGCAGCTTGTGGCCTAGCGGCCCCACCTACAATGAGCAGTTCTTC. This codes for CASSLWPSGPTYNEQFF.

The chain employs TRBV2 and TRBJ2-3; D gene uncertain. This CDR3 is built from 13 residues. Between the trimmed V and J ends, which lost 1 base and 4 bases, there was a span of 6 bases. CDR1 SNHLY and CDR2 FYNNEI come from the germline V gene. The CDR3: CASSEDRADTQYF. DNA of the CDR3: TGTGCCAGCAGTGAAGACCGGGCAGATACGCAGTATTTT.

The rearrangement uses TRBV7-9 and TRBJ1-2; 9 bases align to TRBD1. The junction had 3 bases not matched to a gene; V was cut back by 4 bases and J by 6 bases. The CDR3 length is 13 residues. CDR1 SEHNR and CDR2 FQNEAQ come from the germline V gene (reference sequence). CDR3 residues: CASSSGQGNGYTF. The CDR3 coding sequence is TGTGCCAGCAGCTCGGGACAGGGCAATGGCTACACCTTC.

The V and J genes are TRBV3-1 (or the pseudogene TRBV3-2) and TRBJ2-7; TRBD2 matches at 7 bases. J was trimmed by 3 bases and V by 3 bases; bases with no gene match: 5. There are 14 residues in the CDR3. Germline assignment: CDR1 LGHDT and CDR2 YNNKEL (reference sequence). CDR3 sequence: CASSHLGLNYEQYV. CDR3 bases: TGTGCCAGCAGCCATTTGGGACTAAACTACGAGCAGTACGTC.

This clone was found a few times. V usage is TRBV18 and J usage is TRBJ2-2; possibly TRBD2 for D (5 bases). The CDR3 is made up of 14 amino acids. CDR1 and CDR2 (germline): KGHSH, LQKENI. The V and J ends lost 5 bases and 1 base respectively, with 8 bases between them. The CDR3, as DNA: TGTGCCAGCTCAGTGGACTTGAACACCGGGGAGCTGTTTTTT. Its translation is CASSVDLNTGELFF. Drawing the rest from reference TRBV18 and TRBJ2-2, the complete variable domain is NAGVMQNPRHLVRRRGQEARLRCSPMKGHSHVYWYRQLPEEGLKFMVYLQKENIIDESGMPKERFSAEFPKEGPSILRIQQVVRGDSAAYFCASSVDLNTGELFFGEGSRLTVL.

This clone was seen ten or more times. CDR3 region: CASSLEDSRNSPLHF. CDR3 nucleotide sequence: TGCGCCAGCAGCTTGGAGGACAGCCGTAATTCACCCCTCCACTTT. The V and J genes are TRBV5-1 and TRBJ1-6; tentative D call: TRBD1 (6 bases). V lost 0 bases, J lost 6 bases, and 10 bases lay in between. The CDR3 length is 15 residues. Germline assignment: CDR1 SGHRS and CDR2 YFSETQ.

CDR3 sequence: CASSQDPGRGVNTEAFF. The CDR3 DNA sequence: TGTGCCAGCAGCCAAGATCCAGGCCGGGGAGTTAACACTGAAGCTTTCTTT. The chain employs TRBV3-1 (or the pseudogene TRBV3-2) and TRBJ1-1; no definite D call. Trimming cost V 0 bases and J 2 bases, with 16 bases left between them. Germline V gene sequence: CDR1 LGHDT, CDR2 YNNKEL (reference sequence). This CDR3 is built from 17 residues.

This clone has only a few counts. The chain joins TRBV6-1 to TRBJ1-5, with 8 bases identical to TRBD1. V gave up 1 base and J gave up 7 bases; unmatched junction bases: 9. Germline CDR1 MNHNS, CDR2 SASEGT. This CDR3 comprises 16 residues. CDR3 in DNA: TGTGCCAGCAGTGAAGAGACCTTCAGGGGGCGCCAGCCCCAGCATTTT. Protein: CASSEETFRGRQPQHF.

This clone was picked up many times. The chain employs TRBV21-1 and TRBJ2-7; TRBD1 is the table's D call, not checked against the DNA. TRBV21-1 is a pseudogene. The CDR3 has 18 amino acids. The CDR3 here is CASSPPTGSELSSYEQYF. The DNA for the CDR3 is TGTGCCAGCAGCCCACCGACAGGGTCCGAACTCAGCTCCTACGAGCAGTACTTC.

This chain connects TRBV2 to TRBJ1-4, with 7 bases that match TRBD1. V was clipped by 6 bases and J by 5 bases; unmatched bases: 9. Germline V gene data show CDR1 as SNHLY and CDR2 as FYNNEI. The CDR3 spans 15 residues. The chain's CDR3 is CASSPLTGNNEKLFF. The CDR3 DNA reads TGTGCCAGCAGCCCTTTGACAGGGAACAATGAAAAACTGTTTTTT.

This clone was found once. The genes are TRBV6-1 and TRBJ1-2; 8 positions agree with TRBD1. The CDR3 is 16 residues long. Germline CDR1 and CDR2: MNHNS and SASEGT. Trimming at V came to 0 bases and at J to 5 bases, leaving 8 bases not matched to a gene. The CDR3 loop is CASSEAPGQAFYGYTF. CDR3 coding DNA: TGTGCCAGCAGTGAAGCGCCGGGACAGGCTTTTTATGGCTACACCTTC.

The chain joins TRBV6-1 to TRBJ2-5, with 11 bases fitting TRBD2. The germline V gene encodes CDR1 MNHNS and CDR2 SASEGT. V was pared by 4 bases and J by 5 bases, with 9 bases of the junction left unmatched. The CDR3 extends over 16 amino acids. CDR3: CASSVGVAGGLETQYF. In nucleotides, the CDR3 is TGTGCCAGCAGTGTGGGGGTAGCGGGAGGGTTGGAGACCCAGTACTTC.

The chain joins TRBV4-1 to TRBJ2-7; 7 bases match TRBD1. CDR3 size: 16 residues. CDR1 is MGHRA, CDR2 YSYEKL, per germline. Germline trimming cut 1 base from V and 5 bases from J; bases unmatched to any gene: 11. The CDR3 loop is CASSQAQTGTVNEQYF. CDR3 sequence (DNA): TGCGCCAGCAGCCAAGCTCAGACAGGGACGGTAAACGAGCAGTACTTC.

The gene calls are TRBV3-1 (or the pseudogene TRBV3-2) and TRBJ2-2; TRBD1 is a possible D gene (6 bases). CDR1 is LGHDT and CDR2 is YNNKEL in the germline V gene (reference sequence). The CDR3 is 22 amino acids. The germline V and J ends were trimmed by 1 base and 0 bases, with 27 bases remaining between them. As DNA, the CDR3 is TGTGCCAGCAGCCAAGTTATCCGGACAGAGAAGGCGGTACGAGCGAACACCGGGGAGCTGTTTTTT. This gives the protein CASSQVIRTEKAVRANTGELFF.

The rearrangement joins TRBV5-1 to TRBJ2-5; 8 bases map to TRBD2. The CDR3 is made up of 17 amino acids. Germline assignment: CDR1 SGHRS and CDR2 YFSETQ. Unmatched junction bases numbered 9, after V lost 0 bases and J lost 2 bases. The CDR3 coding sequence is TGCGCCAGCAGCTTGGAGGCGGGGGGAAGCAGACAAGAGACCCAGTACTTC. Amino acids: CASSLEAGGSRQETQYF.